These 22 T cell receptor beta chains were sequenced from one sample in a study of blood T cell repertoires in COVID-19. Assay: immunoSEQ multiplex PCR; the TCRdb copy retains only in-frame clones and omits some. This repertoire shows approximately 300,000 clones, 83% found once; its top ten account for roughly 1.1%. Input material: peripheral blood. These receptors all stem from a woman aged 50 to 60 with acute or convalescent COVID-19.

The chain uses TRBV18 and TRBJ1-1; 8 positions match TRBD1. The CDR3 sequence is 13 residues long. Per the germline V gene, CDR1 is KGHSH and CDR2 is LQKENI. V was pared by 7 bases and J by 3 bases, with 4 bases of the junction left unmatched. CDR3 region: CASLQGEDTEAFF. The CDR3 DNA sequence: TGTGCCAGCTTACAGGGGGAGGACACTGAAGCTTTCTTT.

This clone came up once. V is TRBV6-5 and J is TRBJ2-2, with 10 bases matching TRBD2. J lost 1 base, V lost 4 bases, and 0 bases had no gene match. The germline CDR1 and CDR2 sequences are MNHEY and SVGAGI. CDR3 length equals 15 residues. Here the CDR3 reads CASSWTSGNTGELFF. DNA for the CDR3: TGTGCCAGCAGTTGGACTAGCGGGAACACCGGGGAGCTGTTTTTT.

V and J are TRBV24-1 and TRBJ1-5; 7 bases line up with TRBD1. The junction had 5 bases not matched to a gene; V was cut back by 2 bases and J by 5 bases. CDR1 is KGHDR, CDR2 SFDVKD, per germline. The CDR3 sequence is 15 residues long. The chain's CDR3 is CATSDSTGPYQPQHF. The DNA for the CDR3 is TGTGCCACCAGTGATTCGACAGGGCCCTATCAGCCCCAGCATTTT.

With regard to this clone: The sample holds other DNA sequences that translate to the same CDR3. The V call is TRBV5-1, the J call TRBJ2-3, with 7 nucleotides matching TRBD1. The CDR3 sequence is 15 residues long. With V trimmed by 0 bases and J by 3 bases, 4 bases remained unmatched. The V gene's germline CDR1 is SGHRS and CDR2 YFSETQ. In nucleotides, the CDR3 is TGCGCCAGCAGCTTGGCAACAGGGGTTACAGATACGCAGTATTTT. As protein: CASSLATGVTDTQYF.

Here the CDR3 DNA reads TGCGCCAGCAGCCAAGATACGGGAATAGCCAAAAACATTCAGTACTTC. Encoded protein: CASSQDTGIAKNIQYF. The chain employs TRBV4-1 and TRBJ2-4; TRBD2 might be the D (5 bases). The CDR3 loop spans 16 amino acids. Germline V gives CDR1 MGHRA, CDR2 YSYEKL. With 0 bases removed from V and 0 bases from J, the gap between germline ends came to 9 bases.

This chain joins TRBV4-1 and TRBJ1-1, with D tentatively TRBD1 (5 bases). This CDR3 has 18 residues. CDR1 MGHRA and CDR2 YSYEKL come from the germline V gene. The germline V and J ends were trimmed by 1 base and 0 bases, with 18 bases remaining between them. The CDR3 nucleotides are TGCGCCAGCAGCCAAGGACAGCTAAGGGGCCGCATGAACACTGAAGCTTTCTTT. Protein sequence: CASSQGQLRGRMNTEAFF.

The DNA of the CDR3 is TGCGCCAGCAGTCGGCCGACAGGAATAAAGGGGGCAAAAGGAAACACCATATATTTT. It yields the protein CASSRPTGIKGAKGNTIYF. V and J are TRBV23-1 and TRBJ1-3, with 7 bases aligning to TRBD1. TRBV23-1 is labeled an ORF, and its function is uncertain. The CDR3 length is 19 residues. V shed 4 bases and J 4 bases; nucleotides not matched to a gene: 19.

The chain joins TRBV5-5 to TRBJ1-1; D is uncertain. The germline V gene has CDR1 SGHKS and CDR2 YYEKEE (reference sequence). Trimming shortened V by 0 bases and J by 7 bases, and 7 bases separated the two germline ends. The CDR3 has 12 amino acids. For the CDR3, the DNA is TGTGCCAGCAGCTTGGTAGGCGGTGAAGCTTTCTTT. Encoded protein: CASSLVGGEAFF. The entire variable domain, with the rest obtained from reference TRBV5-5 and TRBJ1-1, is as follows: DAGVTQSPTHLIKTRGQQVTLRCSPISGHKSVSWYQQVLGQGPQFIFQYYEKEERGRGNFPDRFSARQFPNYSSELNVNALLLGDSALYLCASSLVGGEAFFGQGTRLTVV.

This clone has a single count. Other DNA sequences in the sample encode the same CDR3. For the CDR3, the DNA is TGCGCCAGCAGCTTGGGGACTACTACCTACAATGAGCAGTTCTTC. It translates to CASSLGTTTYNEQFF. The chain links TRBV5-1 to TRBJ2-1, with a weak D call TRBD2 (6 bases). The ends were cut back, 0 bases at V and 2 bases at J, with 9 bases in the middle. Germline lookup yields CDR1 SGHRS and CDR2 YFSETQ. The CDR3 is made up of 15 amino acids.

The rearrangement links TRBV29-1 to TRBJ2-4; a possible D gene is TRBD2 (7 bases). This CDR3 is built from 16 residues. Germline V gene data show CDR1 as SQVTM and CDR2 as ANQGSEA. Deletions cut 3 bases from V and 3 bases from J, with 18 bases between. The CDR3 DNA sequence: TGCAGCGTTGAGGGGGGGCAGGAAAACGACAAAAACATTCAGTACTTC. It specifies CSVEGGQENDKNIQYF.

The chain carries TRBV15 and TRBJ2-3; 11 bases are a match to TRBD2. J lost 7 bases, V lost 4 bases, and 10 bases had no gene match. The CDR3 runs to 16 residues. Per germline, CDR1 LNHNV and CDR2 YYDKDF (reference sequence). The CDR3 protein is CATSTTLAGVIYTQYF. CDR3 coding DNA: TGTGCCACCAGCACCACACTAGCGGGAGTTATTTATACGCAGTATTTT.

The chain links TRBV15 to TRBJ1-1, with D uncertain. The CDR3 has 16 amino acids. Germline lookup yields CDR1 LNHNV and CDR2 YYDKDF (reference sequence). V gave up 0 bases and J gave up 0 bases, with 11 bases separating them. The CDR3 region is CATSRDSGGMNTEAFF. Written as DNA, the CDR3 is TGTGCCACCAGCAGAGATAGTGGCGGGATGAACACTGAAGCTTTCTTT.

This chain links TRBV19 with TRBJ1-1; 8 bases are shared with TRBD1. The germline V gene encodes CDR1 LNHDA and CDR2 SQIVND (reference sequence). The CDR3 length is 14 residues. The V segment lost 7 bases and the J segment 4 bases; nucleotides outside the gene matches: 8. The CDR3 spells CASIQGARSTEAFF. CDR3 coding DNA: TGTGCCAGTATCCAGGGGGCAAGGAGCACTGAAGCTTTCTTT.

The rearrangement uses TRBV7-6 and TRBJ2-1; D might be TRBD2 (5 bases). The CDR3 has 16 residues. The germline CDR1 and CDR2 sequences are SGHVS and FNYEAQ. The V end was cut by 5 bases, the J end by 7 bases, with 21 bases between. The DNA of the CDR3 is TGTGCCAGCAGCCCCGCGGGCAGACTACAAATGAATGAGCAGTTCTTC. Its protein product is CASSPAGRLQMNEQFF.

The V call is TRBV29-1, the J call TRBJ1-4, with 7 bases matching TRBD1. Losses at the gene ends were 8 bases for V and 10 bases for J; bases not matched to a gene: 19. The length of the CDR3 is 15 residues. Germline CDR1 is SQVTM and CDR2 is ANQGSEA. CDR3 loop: CSPEGQGESVGKLFF. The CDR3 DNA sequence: TGCAGCCCCGAGGGGCAGGGGGAGTCCGTCGGAAAACTGTTTTTT.

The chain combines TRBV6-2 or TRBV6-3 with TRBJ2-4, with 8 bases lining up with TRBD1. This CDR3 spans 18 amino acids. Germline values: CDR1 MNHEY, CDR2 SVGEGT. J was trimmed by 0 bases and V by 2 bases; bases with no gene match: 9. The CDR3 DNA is TGTGCCAGCAGTTACGATGGGGGGACAGGTTTAGCCAAAAACATTCAGTACTTC. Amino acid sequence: CASSYDGGTGLAKNIQYF.

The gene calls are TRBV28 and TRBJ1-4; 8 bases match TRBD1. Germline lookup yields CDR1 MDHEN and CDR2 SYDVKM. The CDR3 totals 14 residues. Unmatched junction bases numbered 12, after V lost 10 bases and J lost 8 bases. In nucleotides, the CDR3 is TGTGCCACCGTACAGGGGGTGGGGAGGGAAAAACTGTTTTTT. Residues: CATVQGVGREKLFF.

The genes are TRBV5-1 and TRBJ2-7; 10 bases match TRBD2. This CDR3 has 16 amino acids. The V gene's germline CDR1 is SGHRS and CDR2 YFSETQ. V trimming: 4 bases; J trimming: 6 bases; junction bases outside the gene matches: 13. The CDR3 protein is CASSRPQAGGAGEQYF. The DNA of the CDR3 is TGCGCCAGCAGCCGACCTCAAGCGGGAGGGGCGGGCGAGCAGTACTTC. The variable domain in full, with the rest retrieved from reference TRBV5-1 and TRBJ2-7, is KAGVTQTPRYLIKTRGQQVTLSCSPISGHRSVSWYQQTPGQGLQFLFEYFSETQRNKGNFPGRFSGRQFSNSRSEMNVSTLELGDSALYLCASSRPQAGGAGEQYFGPGTRLTVT.

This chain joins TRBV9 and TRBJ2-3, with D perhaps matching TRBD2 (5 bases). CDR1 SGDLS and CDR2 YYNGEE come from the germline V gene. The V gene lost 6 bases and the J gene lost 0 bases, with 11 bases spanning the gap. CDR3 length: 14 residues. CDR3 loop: CASTFGLSTDTQYF. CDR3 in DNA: TGTGCCAGCACCTTTGGACTTAGCACAGATACGCAGTATTTT.

This CDR3 reads CASSLSTGDQPQHF. Written as DNA, the CDR3 is TGCGCCAGCAGCTTGTCGACAGGGGATCAGCCCCAGCATTTT. J is TRBJ1-5 and V is TRBV5-1, with TRBD1 matching 8 bases. Per germline, CDR1 SGHRS and CDR2 YFSETQ. J lost 5 bases, V lost 1 base, and 2 bases had no gene match. The CDR3 sequence is 14 residues long.

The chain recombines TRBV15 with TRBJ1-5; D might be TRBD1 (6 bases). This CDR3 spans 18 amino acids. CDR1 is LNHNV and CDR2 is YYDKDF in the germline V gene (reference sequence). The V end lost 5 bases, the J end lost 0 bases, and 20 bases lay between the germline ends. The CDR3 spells CATSGPRGWTDSNQPQHF. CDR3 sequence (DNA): TGTGCCACCAGCGGCCCCAGGGGTTGGACGGATAGCAATCAGCCCCAGCATTTT.

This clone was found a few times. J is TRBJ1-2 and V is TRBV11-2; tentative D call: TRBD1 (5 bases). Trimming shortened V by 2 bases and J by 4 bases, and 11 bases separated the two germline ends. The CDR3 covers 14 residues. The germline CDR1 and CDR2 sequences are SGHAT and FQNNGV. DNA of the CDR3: TGTGCCAGCAGCTTATCGGGACTGACCTATGGCTACACCTTC. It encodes CASSLSGLTYGYTF.